One and the same sample provided the 3 T cell receptor beta chains below, sequenced in a study of blood T cell repertoires in COVID-19. The data were produced by immunoSEQ multiplex PCR, yet TCRdb's version contains in-frame clones alone and is incomplete. In the table there are under 200,000 clones, approximately 84% of which are singletons. Sequencing used peripheral blood. Every receptor here comes from a woman at least 80 years old with COVID-19, enrolled during active disease.

The chain is built from TRBV5-5 and TRBJ2-7; TRBD1 aligns across 11 bases. The CDR3 runs to 16 residues. J gave up 6 bases and V 5 bases, and 13 bases lay outside the gene matches. Germline assignment: CDR1 SGHKS and CDR2 YYEKEE (reference sequence). The CDR3 sequence is CASSYVPGQGVGEQYF. DNA for the CDR3: TGTGCCAGCAGTTACGTACCGGGACAGGGGGTAGGCGAGCAGTACTTC.

The chain uses TRBV7-9 and TRBJ2-7; TRBD2 matches at 7 bases. The junction had 19 bases not matched to a gene; V was cut back by 5 bases and J by 0 bases. Looked up from germline, CDR1 is SEHNR and CDR2 is FQNEAQ (reference sequence). The CDR3 is 19 residues long. CDR3: CASSPLLLVAGSSSYEQYF. The CDR3 DNA reads as TGTGCCAGCAGCCCATTATTGCTTGTAGCGGGTTCAAGCTCCTACGAGCAGTACTTC.

The chain has TRBV27 and TRBJ2-7; TRBD2 matches at 8 bases. CDR1 is MNHEY and CDR2 is SMNVEV in the germline V gene (reference sequence). The J segment lost 2 bases and the V segment lost 2 bases, leaving 2 bases of the junction unmatched. The CDR3 spans 14 residues. The CDR3 reads CASSLRGGTYEQYF. The CDR3 DNA is TGTGCCAGCAGTTTACGGGGGGGGACCTACGAGCAGTACTTC.